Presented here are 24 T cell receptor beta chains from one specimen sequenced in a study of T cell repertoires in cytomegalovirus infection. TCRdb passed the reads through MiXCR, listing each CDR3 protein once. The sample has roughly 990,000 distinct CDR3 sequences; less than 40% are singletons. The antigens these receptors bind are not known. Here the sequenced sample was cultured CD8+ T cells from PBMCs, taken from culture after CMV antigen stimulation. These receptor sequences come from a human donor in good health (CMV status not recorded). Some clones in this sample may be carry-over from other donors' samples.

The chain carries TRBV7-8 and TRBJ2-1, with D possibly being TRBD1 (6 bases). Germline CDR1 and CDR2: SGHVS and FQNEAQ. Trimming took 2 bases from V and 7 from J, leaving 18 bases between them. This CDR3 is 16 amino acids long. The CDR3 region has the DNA TGTGCCAGCAGCTTAACCCTGACAGGAGTCACTAATGAGCAGTTCTTC. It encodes CASSLTLTGVTNEQFF.

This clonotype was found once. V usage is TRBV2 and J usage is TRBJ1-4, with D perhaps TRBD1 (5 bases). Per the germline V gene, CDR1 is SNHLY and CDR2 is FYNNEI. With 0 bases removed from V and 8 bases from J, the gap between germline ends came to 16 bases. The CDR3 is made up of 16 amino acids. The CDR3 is CASSEASRGIGEKLFF. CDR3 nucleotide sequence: TGTGCCAGCAGTGAAGCGTCGAGGGGAATCGGAGAAAAACTGTTTTTT.

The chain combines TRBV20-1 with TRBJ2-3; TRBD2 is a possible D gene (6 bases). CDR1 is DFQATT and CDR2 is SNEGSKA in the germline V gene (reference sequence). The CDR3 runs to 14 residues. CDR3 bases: TGCAGCTCCTCTAGCGTTGAGGTGGCAGATACGCAGTATTTT. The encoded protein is CSSSSVEVADTQYF.

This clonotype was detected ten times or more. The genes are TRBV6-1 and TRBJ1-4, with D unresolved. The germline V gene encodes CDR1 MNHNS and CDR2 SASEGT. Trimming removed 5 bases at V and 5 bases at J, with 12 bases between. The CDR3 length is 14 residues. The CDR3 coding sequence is TGTGCCAGCAGTTCTAATTGGATGAATGAAAAACTGTTTTTT. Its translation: CASSSNWMNEKLFF.

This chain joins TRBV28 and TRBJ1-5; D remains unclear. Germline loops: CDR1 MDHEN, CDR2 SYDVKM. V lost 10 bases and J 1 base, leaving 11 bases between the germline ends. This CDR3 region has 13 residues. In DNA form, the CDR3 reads TGTGCCAACAGCTATGGGAGCAATCAGCCCCAGCATTTT. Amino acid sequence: CANSYGSNQPQHF.

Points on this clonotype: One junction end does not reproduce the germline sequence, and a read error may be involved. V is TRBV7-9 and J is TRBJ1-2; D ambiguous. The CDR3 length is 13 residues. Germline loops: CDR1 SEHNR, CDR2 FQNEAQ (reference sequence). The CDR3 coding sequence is TGTGCCAGCAGCTCATGGACCTTGGGTGGCCACACCTTC. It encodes CASSSWTLGGHTF.

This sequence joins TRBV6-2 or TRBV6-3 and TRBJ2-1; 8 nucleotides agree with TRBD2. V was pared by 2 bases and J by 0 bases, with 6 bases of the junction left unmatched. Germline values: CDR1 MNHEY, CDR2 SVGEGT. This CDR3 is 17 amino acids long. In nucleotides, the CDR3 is TGTGCCAGCAGTTACCACAGCGGGGGCAACTCCTACAATGAGCAGTTCTTC. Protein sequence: CASSYHSGGNSYNEQFF.

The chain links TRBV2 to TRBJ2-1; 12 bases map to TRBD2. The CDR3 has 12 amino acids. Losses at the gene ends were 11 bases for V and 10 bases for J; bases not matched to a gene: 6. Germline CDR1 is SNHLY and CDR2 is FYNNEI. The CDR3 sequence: CAEKTSGGEQFF. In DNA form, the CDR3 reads TGTGCCGAAAAAACTAGCGGGGGGGAGCAGTTCTTC.

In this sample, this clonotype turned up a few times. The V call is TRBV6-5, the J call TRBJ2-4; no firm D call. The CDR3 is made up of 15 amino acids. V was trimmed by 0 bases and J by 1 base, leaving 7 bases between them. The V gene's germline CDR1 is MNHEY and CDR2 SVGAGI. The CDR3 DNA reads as TGTGCCAGCAGTTACTCGGCGGCCGCCAAAAACATTCAGTACTTC. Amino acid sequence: CASSYSAAAKNIQYF.

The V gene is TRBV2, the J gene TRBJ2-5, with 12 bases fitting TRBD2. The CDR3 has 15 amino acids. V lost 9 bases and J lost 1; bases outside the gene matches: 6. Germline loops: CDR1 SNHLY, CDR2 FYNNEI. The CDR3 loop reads CARKRTSGAQETQYF. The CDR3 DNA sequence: TGTGCCAGGAAGCGGACTAGCGGGGCCCAAGAGACCCAGTACTTC.

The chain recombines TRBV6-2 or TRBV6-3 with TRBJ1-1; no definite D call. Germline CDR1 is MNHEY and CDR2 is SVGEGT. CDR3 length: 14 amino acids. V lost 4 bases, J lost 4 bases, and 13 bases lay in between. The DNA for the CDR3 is TGTGCCAGCAGTTCTCCCGCCCCCGGCACTGAAGCTTTCTTT. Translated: CASSSPAPGTEAFF.

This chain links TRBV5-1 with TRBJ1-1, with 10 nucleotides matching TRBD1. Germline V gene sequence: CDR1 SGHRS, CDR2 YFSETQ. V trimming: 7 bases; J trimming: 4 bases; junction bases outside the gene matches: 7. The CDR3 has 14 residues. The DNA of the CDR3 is TGCGCCAGCGGGTCCGGGACAGGGGTCACTGAAGCTTTCTTT. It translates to CASGSGTGVTEAFF.

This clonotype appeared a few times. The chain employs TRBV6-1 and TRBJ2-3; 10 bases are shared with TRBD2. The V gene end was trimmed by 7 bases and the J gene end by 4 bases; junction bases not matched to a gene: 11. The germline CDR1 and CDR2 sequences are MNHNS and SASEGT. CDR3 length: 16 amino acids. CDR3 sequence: CASKEQRGGLPDTQYF. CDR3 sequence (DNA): TGTGCCAGCAAAGAGCAGCGGGGGGGCCTTCCAGATACGCAGTATTTT.

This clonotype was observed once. CDR3 protein: CAAKTTGSVTEAFF. The CDR3 DNA reads TGTGCCGCAAAAACTACGGGGTCGGTCACTGAAGCTTTCTTT. V is TRBV6-1 and J is TRBJ1-1; D gene ambiguous. The CDR3 loop spans 14 amino acids. V lost 11 bases, J lost 4 bases, and 20 bases lay in between. The germline V gene encodes CDR1 MNHNS and CDR2 SASEGT.

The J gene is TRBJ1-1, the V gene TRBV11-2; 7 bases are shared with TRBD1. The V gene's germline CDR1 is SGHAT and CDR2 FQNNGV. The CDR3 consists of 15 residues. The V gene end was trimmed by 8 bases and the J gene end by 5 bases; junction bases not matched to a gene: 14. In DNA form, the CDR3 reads TGTGCCAGCTCTCTTTCTCCAGGGGGACAAACTGAAGCTTTCTTT. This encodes CASSLSPGGQTEAFF. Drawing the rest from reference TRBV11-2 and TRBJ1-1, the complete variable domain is EAGVAQSPRYKIIEKRQSVAFWCNPISGHATLYWYQQILGQGPKLLIQFQNNGVVDDSQLPKDRFSAERLKGVDSTLKIQPAKLEDSAVYLCASSLSPGGQTEAFFGQGTRLTVV.

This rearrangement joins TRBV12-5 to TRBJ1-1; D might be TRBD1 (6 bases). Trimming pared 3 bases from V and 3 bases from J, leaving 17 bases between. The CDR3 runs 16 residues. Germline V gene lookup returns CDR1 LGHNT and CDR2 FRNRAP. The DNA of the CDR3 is TGTGCTAGTGGTTTCTGGGGGGGGGGGCTGGACACTGAAGCTTTCTTT. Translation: CASGFWGGGLDTEAFF.

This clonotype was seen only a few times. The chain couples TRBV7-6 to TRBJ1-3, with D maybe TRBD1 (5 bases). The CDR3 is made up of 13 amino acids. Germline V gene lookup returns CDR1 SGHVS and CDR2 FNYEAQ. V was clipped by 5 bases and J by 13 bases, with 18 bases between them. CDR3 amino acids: CASSPAAGGKIYF. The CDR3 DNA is TGTGCCAGCAGCCCGGCGGCTGGGGGAAAAATATATTTT.

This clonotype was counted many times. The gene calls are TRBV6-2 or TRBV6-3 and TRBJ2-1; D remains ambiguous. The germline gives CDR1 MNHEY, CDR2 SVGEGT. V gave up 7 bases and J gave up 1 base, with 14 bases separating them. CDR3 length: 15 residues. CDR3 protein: CASTLRAWSYNEQFF. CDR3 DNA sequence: TGTGCCAGCACCCTCCGGGCGTGGTCCTACAATGAGCAGTTCTTC.

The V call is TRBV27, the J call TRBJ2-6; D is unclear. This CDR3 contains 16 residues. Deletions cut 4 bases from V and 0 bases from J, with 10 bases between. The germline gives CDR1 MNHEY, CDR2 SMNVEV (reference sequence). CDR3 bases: TGTGCCAGCAGTTCCCCCGCCAGCTCTGGGGCCAACGTCCTGACTTTC. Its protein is CASSSPASSGANVLTF.

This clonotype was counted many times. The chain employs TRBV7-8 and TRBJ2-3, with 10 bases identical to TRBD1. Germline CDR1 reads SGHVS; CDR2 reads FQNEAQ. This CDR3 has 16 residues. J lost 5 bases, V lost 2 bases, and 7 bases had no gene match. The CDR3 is CASSLLGTGAEDTQYF. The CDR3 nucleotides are TGTGCCAGCAGCTTATTGGGGACAGGGGCAGAAGATACGCAGTATTTT.

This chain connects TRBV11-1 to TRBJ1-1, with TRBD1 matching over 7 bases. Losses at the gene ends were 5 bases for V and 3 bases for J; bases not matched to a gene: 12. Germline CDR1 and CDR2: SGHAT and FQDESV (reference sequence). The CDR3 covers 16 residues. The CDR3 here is CASSEYRGLDDTEAFF. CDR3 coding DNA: TGTGCCAGCAGCGAGTACAGGGGCCTTGATGACACTGAAGCTTTCTTT. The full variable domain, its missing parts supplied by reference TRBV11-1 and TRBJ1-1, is EAEVAQSPRYKITEKSQAVAFWCDPISGHATLYWYRQILGQGPELLVQFQDESVVDDSQLPKDRFSAERLKGVDSTLKIQPAELGDSAMYLCASSEYRGLDDTEAFFGQGTRLTVV.

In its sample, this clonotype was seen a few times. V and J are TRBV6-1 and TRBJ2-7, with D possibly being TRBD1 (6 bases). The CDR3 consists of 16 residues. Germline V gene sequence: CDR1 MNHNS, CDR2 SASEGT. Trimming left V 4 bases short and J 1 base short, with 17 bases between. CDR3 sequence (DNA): TGTGCCAGCAGTGTTATGGCAGGGGAAATTTCCTACGAGCAGTACTTC. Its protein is CASSVMAGEISYEQYF.

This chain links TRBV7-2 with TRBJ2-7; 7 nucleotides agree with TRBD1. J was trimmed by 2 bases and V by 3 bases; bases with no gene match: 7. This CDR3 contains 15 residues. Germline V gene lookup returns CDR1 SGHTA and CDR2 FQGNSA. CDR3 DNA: TGTGCCAGCAGCTTCACCACGACAGGGACCTACGAGCAGTACGTC. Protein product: CASSFTTTGTYEQYV.

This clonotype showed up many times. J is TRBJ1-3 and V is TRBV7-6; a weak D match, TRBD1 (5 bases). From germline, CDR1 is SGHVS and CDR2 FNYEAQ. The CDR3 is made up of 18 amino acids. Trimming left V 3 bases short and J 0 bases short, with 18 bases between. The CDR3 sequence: CASSFLWDRSNSGNTIYF. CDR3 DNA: TGTGCCAGCAGCTTTCTCTGGGACCGCTCTAACTCTGGAAACACCATATATTTT.